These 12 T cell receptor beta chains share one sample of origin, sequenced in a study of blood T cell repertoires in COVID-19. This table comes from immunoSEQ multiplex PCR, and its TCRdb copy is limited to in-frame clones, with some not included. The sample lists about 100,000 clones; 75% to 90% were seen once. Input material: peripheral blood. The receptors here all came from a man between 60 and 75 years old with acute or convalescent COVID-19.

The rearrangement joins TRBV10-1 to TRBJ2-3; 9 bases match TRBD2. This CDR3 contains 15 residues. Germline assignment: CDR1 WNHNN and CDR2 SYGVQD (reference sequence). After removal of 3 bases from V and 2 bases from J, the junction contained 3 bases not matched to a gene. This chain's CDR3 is CASSDSGSFTDTQYF. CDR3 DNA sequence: TGCGCCAGCAGTGATAGCGGGAGTTTCACAGATACGCAGTATTTT.

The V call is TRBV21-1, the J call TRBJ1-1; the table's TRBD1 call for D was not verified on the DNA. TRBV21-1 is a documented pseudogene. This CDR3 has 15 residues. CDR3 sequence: CASSKSGTGRTEAFF. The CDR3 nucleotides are TGTGCCAGCAGCAAGTCCGGGACAGGGAGAACTGAAGCTTTCTTT.

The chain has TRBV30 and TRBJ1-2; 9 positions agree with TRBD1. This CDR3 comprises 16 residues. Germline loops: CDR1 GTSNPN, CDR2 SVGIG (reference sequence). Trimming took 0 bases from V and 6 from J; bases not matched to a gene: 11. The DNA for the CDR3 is TGTGCCTGGAGTGTACTCCTTGGGACAGGGTTCCATGGCTACACCTTC. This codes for CAWSVLLGTGFHGYTF.

The CDR3 is CASSLNRGGYTF. The DNA for the CDR3 is TGTGCCAGCAGTCTCAACAGGGGCGGCTACACCTTC. The chain combines TRBV28 with TRBJ1-2; 7 bases line up with TRBD1. Germline assignment: CDR1 MDHEN and CDR2 SYDVKM. The CDR3 spans 12 residues. The J segment lost 8 bases and the V segment lost 5 bases, leaving 5 bases of the junction unmatched.

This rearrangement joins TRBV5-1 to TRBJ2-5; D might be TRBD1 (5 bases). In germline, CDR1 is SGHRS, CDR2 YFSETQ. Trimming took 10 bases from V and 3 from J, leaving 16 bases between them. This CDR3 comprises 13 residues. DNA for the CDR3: TGCGCCTCCTCTCCGACAGAGGAAGAGACCCAGTACTTC. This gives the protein CASSPTEEETQYF.

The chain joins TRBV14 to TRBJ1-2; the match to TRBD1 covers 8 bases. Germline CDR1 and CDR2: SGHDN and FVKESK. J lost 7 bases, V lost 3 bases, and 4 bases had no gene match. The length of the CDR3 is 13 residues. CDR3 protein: CASSQDRARGYTF. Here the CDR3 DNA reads TGTGCCAGCAGCCAGGACAGGGCGCGTGGCTACACCTTC.

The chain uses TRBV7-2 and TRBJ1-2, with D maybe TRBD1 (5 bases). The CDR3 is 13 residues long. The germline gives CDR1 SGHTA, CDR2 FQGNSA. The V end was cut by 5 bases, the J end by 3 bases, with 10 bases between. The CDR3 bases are TGTGCCAGCAGCCTGAGACAGCACTATGGCTACACCTTC. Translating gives CASSLRQHYGYTF.

CDR3 sequence (DNA): TGTGCCAGCAGCCTTCGGGACTTTCAAGATACGCAGTATTTT. Translating gives CASSLRDFQDTQYF. The chain is built from TRBV3-1 (or the pseudogene TRBV3-2) and TRBJ2-3, with a possible D match to TRBD2 (6 bases). There are 14 residues in the CDR3. V shed 4 bases and J shed 5 bases, with 13 bases lying between them. Per germline, CDR1 LGHDT and CDR2 YNNKEL (reference sequence).

The chain's CDR3 is CASSPSGRSGNTIYF. The CDR3 coding sequence is TGTGCCAGCAGCCCTAGTGGGAGATCTGGAAACACCATATATTTT. This chain connects TRBV7-2 to TRBJ1-3, with D unclear. Trimming stripped 5 bases from V and 1 base from J, with 12 bases between. Germline CDR1 SGHTA, CDR2 FQGNSA. The CDR3 covers 15 residues. The whole variable domain, remainder taken from reference TRBV7-2 and TRBJ1-3, is GAGVSQSPSNKVTEKGKDVELRCDPISGHTALYWYRQSLGQGLEFLIYFQGNSAPDKSGLPSDRFSAERTGGSVSTLTIQRTQQEDSAVYLCASSPSGRSGNTIYFGEGSWLTVV.

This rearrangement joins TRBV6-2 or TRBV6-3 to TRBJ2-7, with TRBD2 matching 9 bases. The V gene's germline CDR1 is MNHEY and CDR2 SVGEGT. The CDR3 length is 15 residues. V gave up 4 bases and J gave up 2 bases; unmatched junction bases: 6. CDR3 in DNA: TGTGCCAGCAGTTCTCCTGGCGGGGGGGCCTACGAGCAGTACTTC. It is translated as CASSSPGGGAYEQYF.

As DNA, the CDR3 is TGCGCCAGCAGCCACATCCTACGGGGTAGTAGGTCCCGTGGAAACACCATATATTTT. Amino acids: CASSHILRGSRSRGNTIYF. V and J are TRBV4-1 and TRBJ1-3; the D is unclear. Trimming pared 3 bases from V and 3 bases from J, leaving 24 bases between. Germline-derived CDR1 and CDR2 are MGHRA and YSYEKL. This CDR3 is built from 19 residues.

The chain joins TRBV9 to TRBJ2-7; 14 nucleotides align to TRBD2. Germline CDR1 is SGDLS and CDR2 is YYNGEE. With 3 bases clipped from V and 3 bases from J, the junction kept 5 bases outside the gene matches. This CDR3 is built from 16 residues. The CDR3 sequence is CASSAIGTSGSYEQYF. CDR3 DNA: TGTGCCAGCAGCGCCATTGGGACTAGCGGGAGCTACGAGCAGTACTTC.